Presented here are 20 T cell receptor beta chains from one specimen sequenced in a study of shared clonotypes between healthy human individuals (dated by TCRdb to 2020 to 2022). For the CD8 naive samples, CD45RO-negative cells were positively selected for CCR7, yielding a CD45RA+CCR7+ population from which TemRA cells were excluded. The library was generated by the immunoSEQ multiplex PCR assay. TCRdb limited this immuneACCESS table to in-frame rearrangements with V and J called. A share of clones is missing; checked studies link under half to unresolved V genes, and the rest is unexplained. This sample gives around 2.1 million clones in total; around 93% of them show up just once. The ten largest make up roughly 1.8% of the sample. Material: naive CD8+ T cells from PBMCs. This specimen's cell subset or site label, per the study, means: CD45RA+CCR7+. The source of these receptors is a man between 18 and 35 years old in good health. Some clones in this sample may be carry-over from other donors' samples.

This clone was detected once. The chain recombines TRBV28 with TRBJ1-2; the D gene is possibly TRBD1 (5 bases). The CDR3 runs 13 residues. Trimming removed 3 bases at V and 4 bases at J, with 9 bases between. Per the germline V gene, CDR1 is MDHEN and CDR2 is SYDVKM. In DNA, the CDR3 is TGTGCCAGCAGTTTGGGAACAGGCTATGGCTACACCTTC. Translating gives CASSLGTGYGYTF.

This chain links TRBV11-2 with TRBJ2-7, with TRBD1 matching over 7 bases. The CDR3 runs to 15 residues. Per the germline V gene, CDR1 is SGHAT and CDR2 is FQNNGV. The V and J ends lost 4 bases and 10 bases, in that order; junction bases with no gene match: 16. CDR3 coding DNA: TGTGCCAGCAGCTCCCGTCTAAAGGACAGGAATCATCAGTACTTC. Its translation is CASSSRLKDRNHQYF.

With respect to this clone: The junction does not match germline at one end; this may be a read error. The V call is TRBV7-9, the J call TRBJ2-7, with D possibly matching TRBD2 (6 bases). CDR3 size: 12 residues. Germline V lookup: CDR1 SEHNR, CDR2 FQNEAQ (reference sequence). The CDR3 loop is CATSGSGYEQYF. The CDR3 DNA follows: TGTGCCACCAGCGGGTCAGGGTACGAGCAGTACTTC.

The chain links TRBV6-1 to TRBJ1-2; possibly TRBD1 for D (5 bases). Between the trimmed V and J ends, which lost 4 bases and 6 bases, there was a span of 9 bases. CDR3 length: 12 amino acids. Germline V gives CDR1 MNHNS, CDR2 SASEGT. In DNA, the CDR3 is TGTGCCAGCAGTGTACCAGGGAATGGCTACACCTTC. Amino acids: CASSVPGNGYTF.

This clone appeared once. The DNA of the CDR3 is TGTGCCAGCAGCCACAGAACTAGCGGGCTAAACATTCAGTACTTC. As protein: CASSHRTSGLNIQYF. This rearrangement joins TRBV14 to TRBJ2-4; 9 positions match TRBD2. The CDR3 runs 15 residues. V lost 3 bases and J lost 6; bases outside the gene matches: 6. Germline V CDR1 and CDR2: SGHDN, FVKESK.

The chain is built from TRBV6-1 and TRBJ2-5; D is undetermined. The V gene lost 3 bases and the J gene lost 5 bases, with 10 bases spanning the gap. This CDR3 has 13 residues. Germline lookup yields CDR1 MNHNS and CDR2 SASEGT. CDR3 sequence: CASSDPGYETQYF. The CDR3 bases are TGTGCCAGCAGTGATCCAGGCTACGAGACCCAGTACTTC.

The gene calls are TRBV9 and TRBJ2-6; D is perhaps TRBD1 or TRBD2 (5 bases each). CDR3 length equals 20 residues. The V end was cut by 1 base, the J end by 0 bases, with 20 bases between. CDR1 and CDR2 from the germline V gene are SGDLS and YYNGEE. CDR3: CASSVPAGRQKPSGANVLTF. The CDR3, as DNA: TGTGCCAGCAGCGTACCGGCAGGGAGACAGAAGCCCTCTGGGGCCAACGTCCTGACTTTC. Together with reference TRBV9 and TRBJ2-6, the CDR3 gives the full variable domain: DSGVTQTPKHLITATGQRVTLRCSPRSGDLSVYWYQQSLDQGLQFLIQYYNGEERAKGNILERFSAQQFPDLHSELNLSSLELGDSALYFCASSVPAGRQKPSGANVLTFGAGSRLTVL.

The chain recombines TRBV6-4 with TRBJ1-4, with D perhaps matching TRBD1 (6 bases). CDR3 length: 17 residues. CDR1 and CDR2 (germline): MRHNA, SNTAGT. The V gene lost 1 base and the J gene lost 0 bases, with 12 bases spanning the gap. CDR3: CASSDFTGTSTNEKLFF. In nucleotides, the CDR3 is TGTGCCAGCAGTGACTTTACAGGGACCTCAACTAATGAAAAACTGTTTTTT.

The V call is TRBV10-3, the J call TRBJ2-7; possibly TRBD1 or TRBD2 for D (5 bases each). This CDR3 is built from 14 residues. Trimming removed 1 base from V and 3 bases from J, with 10 bases in between. Germline CDR1 is ENHRY and CDR2 is SYGVKD. The chain's CDR3 is CAISEYGTNYEQYF. The DNA for the CDR3 is TGTGCCATCAGTGAGTACGGGACCAACTACGAGCAGTACTTC.

The rearrangement links TRBV7-8 to TRBJ2-2; 8 nucleotides align to TRBD2. The V gene end was trimmed by 5 bases and the J gene end by 0 bases; junction bases not matched to a gene: 2. Germline lookup yields CDR1 SGHVS and CDR2 FQNEAQ. The CDR3 is 15 amino acids. CDR3 sequence: CASSQLAANTGELFF. CDR3 bases: TGTGCCAGCAGCCAACTAGCGGCGAACACCGGGGAGCTGTTTTTT.

The chain employs TRBV7-9 and TRBJ2-5; 10 nucleotides agree with TRBD2. V lost 7 bases to trimming and J lost 5 bases; unmatched junction nucleotides: 19. Germline V gene lookup returns CDR1 SEHNR and CDR2 FQNEAQ (reference sequence). The CDR3 is 18 amino acids. Written as DNA, the CDR3 is TGTGCCAGCAACTCCCTAGGGGTGGAGCGGGAGGGCCTCGAGACCCAGTACTTC. It encodes CASNSLGVEREGLETQYF.

The chain links TRBV28 to TRBJ1-3; 11 nucleotides match TRBD1. The CDR3 runs to 18 residues. The germline CDR1 and CDR2 sequences are MDHEN and SYDVKM. V lost 6 bases to trimming and J lost 6 bases; unmatched junction nucleotides: 16. The CDR3 reads CASSRWTGGHSGENTIYF. DNA for the CDR3: TGTGCCAGCAGCCGATGGACAGGGGGCCACTCTGGTGAAAACACCATATATTTT.

The chain employs TRBV5-1 and TRBJ2-1; tentatively, D is TRBD1 or TRBD2 (5 bases each). V was pared by 0 bases and J by 4 bases, with 11 bases between. Germline lookup yields CDR1 SGHRS and CDR2 YFSETQ. This CDR3 region has 15 residues. The CDR3 loop is CASSLVSGSYNEQFF. CDR3 nucleotide sequence: TGCGCCAGCAGCTTGGTCTCAGGGAGTTACAATGAGCAGTTCTTC.

The genes are TRBV5-1 and TRBJ1-4, with D perhaps matching TRBD1 (5 bases). V shed 1 base and J shed 0 bases, with 13 bases lying between them. Germline V gene data show CDR1 as SGHRS and CDR2 as YFSETQ. The CDR3 runs to 17 residues. CDR3 bases: TGCGCCAGCAGCTTGCGTGGCAGGGCTTCAACTAATGAAAAACTGTTTTTT. Its protein is CASSLRGRASTNEKLFF.

This clone was seen a single time. The chain recombines TRBV28 with TRBJ2-1, with TRBD2 matching over 12 bases. The CDR3 is 16 amino acids. The germline V gene encodes CDR1 MDHEN and CDR2 SYDVKM. J lost 7 bases, V lost 4 bases, and 8 bases had no gene match. DNA of the CDR3: TGTGCCAGCAGTTACCTACTAGCGGGAGGCGGTAATGAGCAGTTCTTC. As protein: CASSYLLAGGGNEQFF. The entire variable domain, with the rest obtained from reference TRBV28 and TRBJ2-1, is as follows: DVKVTQSSRYLVKRTGEKVFLECVQDMDHENMFWYRQDPGLGLRLIYFSYDVKMKEKGDIPEGYSVSREKKERFSLILESASTNQTSMYLCASSYLLAGGGNEQFFGPGTRLTVL.

This sequence joins TRBV6-4 and TRBJ1-1; D not certain. Germline CDR1 reads MRHNA; CDR2 reads SNTAGT. The CDR3 spans 13 residues. The V end lost 5 bases, the J end lost 0 bases, and 7 bases lay between the germline ends. CDR3 nucleotide sequence: TGTGCCAGCAGTCAAAAAATGAACACTGAAGCTTTCTTT. The encoded protein is CASSQKMNTEAFF.

The chain employs TRBV19 and TRBJ1-5; 8 nucleotides match TRBD1. Germline values: CDR1 LNHDA, CDR2 SQIVND (reference sequence). J gave up 8 bases and V 3 bases, and 6 bases lay outside the gene matches. The CDR3 runs 14 residues. The DNA for the CDR3 is TGTGCCAGTAGTATCAGGGGGCTAAAGGAGCCCCAGCATTTT. Translation: CASSIRGLKEPQHF.

In nucleotides, the CDR3 is TGCGCCAGCAGCCAAGGGACCAGGGACCCTGAAGCTTTCTTT. Amino acids: CASSQGTRDPEAFF. The chain combines TRBV4-3 with TRBJ1-1; D may be TRBD1 (5 bases). CDR3 length equals 14 residues. With 1 base removed from V and 6 bases from J, the gap between germline ends came to 12 bases. Germline V gene lookup returns CDR1 LGHNA and CDR2 YSLEER.

This sequence joins TRBV27 and TRBJ2-7; 7 positions match TRBD1. The CDR3 is 15 amino acids. Per the germline V gene, CDR1 is MNHEY and CDR2 is SMNVEV (reference sequence). V lost 5 bases and J lost 0; bases outside the gene matches: 7. The CDR3 bases are TGTGCCAGCAGTAAAGGACAGGCAAGCTCCTACGAGCAGTACTTC. This gives the protein CASSKGQASSYEQYF.

V gene TRBV6-5 combines with J gene TRBJ2-1; TRBD2 matches at 15 bases. Trimming cost V 7 bases and J 7 bases; bases outside gene matches: 2. There are 14 residues in the CDR3. From germline, CDR1 is MNHEY and CDR2 SVGAGI. CDR3 region: CASTGLAGGNEQFF. CDR3 sequence (DNA): TGTGCCAGCACTGGACTAGCGGGAGGGAATGAGCAGTTCTTC.